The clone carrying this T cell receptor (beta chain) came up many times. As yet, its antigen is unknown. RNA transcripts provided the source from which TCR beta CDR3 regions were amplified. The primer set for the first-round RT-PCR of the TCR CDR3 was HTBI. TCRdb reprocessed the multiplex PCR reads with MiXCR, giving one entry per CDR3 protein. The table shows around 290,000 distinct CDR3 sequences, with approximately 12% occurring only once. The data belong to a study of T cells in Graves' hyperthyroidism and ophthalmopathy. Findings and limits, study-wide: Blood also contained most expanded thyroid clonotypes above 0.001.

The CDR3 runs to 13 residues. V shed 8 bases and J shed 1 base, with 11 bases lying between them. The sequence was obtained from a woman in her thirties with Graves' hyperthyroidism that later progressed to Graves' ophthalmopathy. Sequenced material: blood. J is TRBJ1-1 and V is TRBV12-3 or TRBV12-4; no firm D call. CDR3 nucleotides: TGTGCCAGCCGATCCGGGCCGAACACTGAAGCTTTCTTT. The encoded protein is CASRSGPNTEAFF.